Presented here are 22 T cell receptor beta chains from one specimen sequenced in a study of response to subunit inactivated influenza vaccine. In TCRdb, the RT-PCR reads were re-called with MiXCR into one record per CDR3 protein. In the table there are approximately 290,000 distinct CDR3 sequences, roughly 22% of which are singletons. The sequencing used PBMCs from blood, collected less than 22 months after vaccination. The source of these receptors is a man in his fifties or sixties who received an inactivated influenza vaccine.

The sample holds a few counts of this clonotype. V usage is TRBV5-1 and J usage is TRBJ1-2; 10 bases match TRBD1. CDR1 and CDR2 from the germline V gene are SGHRS and YFSETQ. Trimming cost V 4 bases and J 8 bases; bases outside gene matches: 5. The CDR3 totals 13 residues. The CDR3: CASSVDRGQGYTF. CDR3 DNA sequence: TGCGCCAGCAGCGTAGACAGGGGGCAAGGCTACACCTTC.

This clonotype has at least ten counts. V gene TRBV18 combines with J gene TRBJ1-2; D is unclear. V lost 6 bases to trimming and J lost 2 bases, with 13 bases between them. In germline, CDR1 is KGHSH, CDR2 LQKENI. The CDR3 is 14 residues long. The CDR3 DNA sequence: TGTGCCAGCTCCTCGGACGGTTTCAACTATGGCTACACCTTC. Amino acids: CASSSDGFNYGYTF.

This clonotype has just a few counts. This chain joins TRBV7-2 and TRBJ1-1; D call uncertain. CDR1 and CDR2 (germline): SGHTA, FQGNSA. V was cut by 4 bases and J by 9 bases, with 18 bases left in between. The CDR3 runs 14 residues. The CDR3 coding sequence is TGTGCCAGCAGCTCTGTTGGGCGCGGGAACCAAGCTTTCTTT. Translated, it gives CASSSVGRGNQAFF.

The CDR3 nucleotides are TGTGCCAGCAGCCTCATACCGAACACTGAAGCTTTCTTT. As protein: CASSLIPNTEAFF. J is TRBJ1-1 and V is TRBV7-9; no firm D call. The CDR3 extends over 13 amino acids. Germline CDR1 is SEHNR and CDR2 is FQNEAQ (reference sequence). Trimming pared 5 bases from V and 1 base from J, leaving 8 bases between.

This clonotype was detected only a few times. V gene TRBV18 combines with J gene TRBJ1-1; D uncertain. V lost 4 bases, J lost 5 bases, and 17 bases lay in between. Germline assignment: CDR1 KGHSH and CDR2 LQKENI. This CDR3 has 15 residues. CDR3: CASSLRRGDGTEAFF. The CDR3 DNA reads TGTGCCAGCTCACTACGCCGGGGAGATGGGACTGAAGCTTTCTTT.

The table lists this clonotype with a few counts. The V gene is TRBV20-1, the J gene TRBJ2-1, with 8 bases lining up with TRBD2. The CDR3 covers 15 residues. V lost 3 bases and J lost 3; bases outside the gene matches: 7. Germline V gives CDR1 DFQATT, CDR2 SNEGSKA (reference sequence). The CDR3 here is CSARVAGRIYNEQFF. For the CDR3, the DNA is TGCAGTGCTAGGGTAGCGGGGAGGATCTACAATGAGCAGTTCTTC.

This clonotype was counted a few times. The chain carries TRBV7-2 and TRBJ1-3, with TRBD1 as a possible D gene (5 bases). The CDR3 runs 16 residues. The V gene lost 3 bases and the J gene lost 4 bases, with 16 bases spanning the gap. Germline V gene data show CDR1 as SGHTA and CDR2 as FQGNSA. The CDR3 DNA follows: TGTGCCAGCAGCTTTGGGTCAGGGAGGGAAGGAAACACCATATATTTT. This codes for CASSFGSGREGNTIYF.

This chain joins TRBV18 and TRBJ2-7; D unclear. Trimming took off 3 bases at V and 8 bases at J, with 11 bases between the two ends. The CDR3 runs 12 residues. Germline CDR1 is KGHSH and CDR2 is LQKENI. In DNA form, the CDR3 reads TGTGCCAGCTCACCGGACCGCCTTCAGCAGTACTTC. Protein: CASSPDRLQQYF.

DNA for the CDR3: TGCGCCAGCAGCCAAAGTTGGGGTCCTCAAGAGACCCAGTACTTC. Encoded protein: CASSQSWGPQETQYF. This chain links TRBV4-3 with TRBJ2-5; D call uncertain. Germline-derived CDR1 and CDR2 are LGHNA and YSLEER. The CDR3 has 15 amino acids. V shed 2 bases and J shed 2 bases, with 12 bases lying between them.

The genes are TRBV7-2 and TRBJ2-3, with D uncertain. Germline values: CDR1 SGHTA, CDR2 FQGNSA. This CDR3 is 13 amino acids long. Trimming removed 4 bases from V and 4 bases from J, with 9 bases in between. CDR3 sequence (DNA): TGTGCCAGCAGCTCCGGACGGGCAGATACGCAGTATTTT. Translating it yields CASSSGRADTQYF. Filled out from reference TRBV7-2 and TRBJ2-3, the complete variable domain reads GAGVSQSPSNKVTEKGKDVELRCDPISGHTALYWYRQSLGQGLEFLIYFQGNSAPDKSGLPSDRFSAERTGGSVSTLTIQRTQQEDSAVYLCASSSGRADTQYFGPGTRLTVL.

The table lists this clonotype with a few counts. This chain connects TRBV10-3 to TRBJ1-1; no clear D. This CDR3 contains 13 residues. Germline V gene data show CDR1 as ENHRY and CDR2 as SYGVKD. V was pared by 3 bases and J by 5 bases, with 10 bases between. The CDR3: CAISDPTRTEAFF. Here the CDR3 DNA reads TGTGCCATCAGTGACCCGACACGAACTGAAGCTTTCTTT.

This clonotype was detected only a few times. V is TRBV28 and J is TRBJ1-6, with 7 nucleotides matching TRBD1. Losses at the gene ends were 11 bases for V and 5 bases for J; bases not matched to a gene: 6. In germline, CDR1 is MDHEN, CDR2 SYDVKM. This CDR3 region has 13 residues. The CDR3 loop is CAGGTVHNSPLHF. CDR3 in DNA: TGTGCCGGCGGGACAGTCCATAATTCACCCCTCCACTTT.

This sequence joins TRBV6-5 and TRBJ1-5; no clear D. Germline V gene data show CDR1 as MNHEY and CDR2 as SVGAGI. This CDR3 has 14 residues. Trimming cost V 4 bases and J 9 bases, with 16 bases left between them. CDR3 DNA: TGTGCCAGCAGTTTAACAGCTGGGCAGTCGCCCCAGCATTTT. Protein product: CASSLTAGQSPQHF.

The chain is built from TRBV6-1 and TRBJ1-6, with D unclear. This CDR3 has 17 amino acids. Germline assignment: CDR1 MNHNS and CDR2 SASEGT. V lost 5 bases to trimming and J lost 0 bases, with 14 bases between them. The DNA of the CDR3 is TGTGCCAGCAGTCAGACAATGTTTAGCTCCTATAATTCACCCCTCCACTTT. Translated, it gives CASSQTMFSSYNSPLHF.

The CDR3 DNA reads TGTGCCAGCAGCCGACTAGCGGGAACGAGTGTTGAGCAGTTCTTC. Residues: CASSRLAGTSVEQFF. The gene calls are TRBV4-2 and TRBJ2-1; 11 nucleotides match TRBD2. The germline CDR1 and CDR2 sequences are LGHNA and YNFKEQ. After removal of 4 bases from V and 9 bases from J, the junction contained 8 bases not matched to a gene. The CDR3 is 15 residues long.

The CDR3 bases are TGTGCCAGCAGTTACTCTGGGACAGGGAATCAGCCCCAGCATTTT. Protein: CASSYSGTGNQPQHF. J is TRBJ1-5 and V is TRBV6-2 or TRBV6-3; 9 bases line up with TRBD1. The CDR3 is 15 residues long. V trimming: 0 bases; J trimming: 4 bases; junction bases outside the gene matches: 1. Germline CDR1 MNHEY, CDR2 SVGEGT.

This clonotype was observed at least ten times. This chain joins TRBV4-2 and TRBJ1-6, with unresolved D. V was pared by 0 bases and J by 6 bases, with 9 bases between. Germline V gene data show CDR1 as LGHNA and CDR2 as YNFKEQ. The CDR3 has 15 amino acids. The CDR3 protein is CASSQDTGFNSPLHF. The CDR3 region has the DNA TGTGCCAGCAGCCAAGATACGGGGTTTAATTCACCCCTCCACTTT.

The rearrangement uses TRBV12-3 or TRBV12-4 and TRBJ1-5; D unclear. This CDR3 is built from 14 residues. V dropped 5 bases and J dropped 0 bases, with 8 bases sitting between them. The CDR3 sequence is CASSRSNSNQPQHF. CDR3 DNA sequence: TGTGCCAGCAGTCGGTCGAATAGCAATCAGCCCCAGCATTTT.

This clonotype was seen only a few times. The chain is built from TRBV6-1 and TRBJ1-3; no clear D gene. The CDR3 covers 16 residues. V lost 8 bases and J lost 0, with 17 bases in between. Germline-derived CDR1 and CDR2 are MNHNS and SASEGT. For the CDR3, the DNA is TGTGCCAGCGACGTAGGACCTTTTAGCTCTGGAAACACCATATATTTT. This translates into CASDVGPFSSGNTIYF.

The chain joins TRBV7-9 to TRBJ2-5, with D tentatively TRBD1 (6 bases). V lost 5 bases and J 13 bases, leaving 26 bases between the germline ends. CDR1 and CDR2 (germline): SEHNR, FQNEAQ (reference sequence). CDR3 size: 15 residues. In DNA form, the CDR3 reads TGTGCCAGCAGCATACCACAAAGACAGGCCCTCCGTTTGTACTTC. Translation gives CASSIPQRQALRLYF.

This chain links TRBV18 with TRBJ1-4, with no clear D. The CDR3 sequence is 14 residues long. CDR1 is KGHSH and CDR2 is LQKENI in the germline V gene. The V end was cut by 3 bases, the J end by 8 bases, with 13 bases between. The CDR3 here is CASSPDGLREKLFF. DNA of the CDR3: TGTGCCAGCTCACCGGACGGCTTACGGGAAAAACTGTTTTTT. Full variable domain (rest looked up from reference TRBV18 and TRBJ1-4): NAGVMQNPRHLVRRRGQEARLRCSPMKGHSHVYWYRQLPEEGLKFMVYLQKENIIDESGMPKERFSAEFPKEGPSILRIQQVVRGDSAAYFCASSPDGLREKLFFGSGTQLSVL.

This clonotype has ten or more counts. The rearrangement links TRBV4-3 to TRBJ1-2; D uncertain. Per the germline V gene, CDR1 is LGHNA and CDR2 is YSLEER. CDR3 length equals 15 residues. The V end lost 0 bases, the J end lost 4 bases, and 12 bases lay between the germline ends. DNA of the CDR3: TGCGCCAGCAGCCAAGATTTATGGAGGTTCTATGGCTACACCTTC. It translates to CASSQDLWRFYGYTF.